A single sample gave rise to the 11 T cell receptor beta chains below, sequenced in a study of T cell repertoires in cytomegalovirus infection. Each CDR3 protein gets one entry after TCRdb re-called the reads with MiXCR. The table records 250,000 to 300,000 distinct CDR3 sequences, roughly 24% of them present only once. Source material: PBMCs. The receptor source for this set is a human donor in good health (CMV status not recorded). Some clones in this sample may be carry-over from other donors' samples.

V gene TRBV6-5 combines with J gene TRBJ2-1, with 9 bases that match TRBD2. Germline CDR1 and CDR2: MNHEY and SVGAGI. The CDR3 runs to 17 residues. V lost 6 bases and J lost 7; bases outside the gene matches: 16. The CDR3 loop is CASSRRRAGGWENEQFF. Written as DNA, the CDR3 is TGTGCCAGCAGCCGTCGAAGGGCGGGAGGGTGGGAGAATGAGCAGTTCTTC.

This clonotype has at least ten counts. V and J are TRBV7-9 and TRBJ1-6, with D unclear. V lost 5 bases and J lost 6, with 17 bases in between. The CDR3 contains 16 residues. Germline-derived CDR1 and CDR2 are SEHNR and FQNEAQ (reference sequence). CDR3 sequence (DNA): TGTGCCAGCAGCGCGGCATGGGCTCGGAGTAATTCACCCCTCCACTTT. Residues: CASSAAWARSNSPLHF.

This chain uses TRBV29-1 with TRBJ2-3; D may be TRBD1 (6 bases). Germline CDR1 and CDR2: SQVTM and ANQGSEA. The CDR3 extends over 13 amino acids. V was pared by 1 base and J by 3 bases, with 8 bases between. The CDR3, as DNA: TGCAGCGTTGAAGCTAGGGGGACAGATACGCAGTATTTT. Residues: CSVEARGTDTQYF.

This clonotype was seen repeatedly, ten times or more. This chain connects TRBV7-8 to TRBJ2-6; D is uncertain. This CDR3 spans 15 amino acids. V was cut by 3 bases and J by 2 bases, with 8 bases left in between. The germline CDR1 and CDR2 sequences are SGHVS and FQNEAQ. For the CDR3, the DNA is TGTGCCAGCAGCTTTGGACGGGCTGGGGCCAACGTCCTGACTTTC. Its protein is CASSFGRAGANVLTF.

The rearrangement joins TRBV28 to TRBJ1-5; no definite D call. The CDR3 runs 12 residues. The V end was cut by 6 bases, the J end by 6 bases, with 9 bases between. CDR1 and CDR2 (germline): MDHEN, SYDVKM. The CDR3 region has the DNA TGTGCCAGCAGCCCCCCGTTTCAGCCCCAGCATTTT. Protein: CASSPPFQPQHF. Combining the CDR3 with reference TRBV28 and TRBJ1-5 gives the whole variable domain DVKVTQSSRYLVKRTGEKVFLECVQDMDHENMFWYRQDPGLGLRLIYFSYDVKMKEKGDIPEGYSVSREKKERFSLILESASTNQTSMYLCASSPPFQPQHFGDGTRLSIL.

The chain has TRBV20-1 and TRBJ2-5; TRBD1 agrees at 8 bases. V lost 6 bases, J lost 4 bases, and 7 bases stayed unmatched. The length of the CDR3 is 13 residues. CDR1 and CDR2 (germline): DFQATT, SNEGSKA (reference sequence). The CDR3 DNA is TGCAGTGCGGGCGACAGGGGAGTAGAGACCCAGTACTTC. This gives the protein CSAGDRGVETQYF.

The rearrangement joins TRBV28 to TRBJ2-2; 8 bases agree with TRBD2. The CDR3 loop spans 19 amino acids. The germline V gene has CDR1 MDHEN and CDR2 SYDVKM. V trimming: 4 bases; J trimming: 2 bases; junction bases outside the gene matches: 15. In DNA, the CDR3 is TGTGCCAGCAGTTCGCCCGGGTGGGCGGGAGGCGACAACACCGGGGAGCTGTTTTTT. Translation: CASSSPGWAGGDNTGELFF. The full variable domain, its missing parts supplied by reference TRBV28 and TRBJ2-2, is DVKVTQSSRYLVKRTGEKVFLECVQDMDHENMFWYRQDPGLGLRLIYFSYDVKMKEKGDIPEGYSVSREKKERFSLILESASTNQTSMYLCASSSPGWAGGDNTGELFFGEGSRLTVL.

The V and J genes are TRBV28 and TRBJ1-5; tentative D call: TRBD1 (6 bases). Germline-derived CDR1 and CDR2 are MDHEN and SYDVKM. This CDR3 spans 17 amino acids. Trimming left V 4 bases short and J 0 bases short, with 16 bases between. CDR3 bases: TGTGCCAGCAGTTCCCACCTCAACAGGGATAGCAATCAGCCCCAGCATTTT. This sequence encodes CASSSHLNRDSNQPQHF.

This clonotype was seen only a few times. The rearrangement uses TRBV28 and TRBJ2-7, with 8 bases fitting TRBD1. J gave up 7 bases and V 5 bases, and 10 bases lay outside the gene matches. The germline gives CDR1 MDHEN, CDR2 SYDVKM. The CDR3 has 14 amino acids. CDR3 DNA sequence: TGTGCCAGCAGTGGGGTGGCCAGGGGGCAGGAGCAGTACTTC. Its translation: CASSGVARGQEQYF.

This rearrangement joins TRBV6-2 or TRBV6-3 to TRBJ1-1; 9 nucleotides match TRBD1. The ends lost 6 bases at V and 5 bases at J; junction bases unmatched: 7. The CDR3 contains 14 residues. From germline, CDR1 is MNHEY and CDR2 SVGEGT. The CDR3 reads CASRRTGVGTEAFF. The CDR3, as DNA: TGTGCCAGCAGGCGGACAGGGGTCGGTACTGAAGCTTTCTTT.

V usage is TRBV7-2 and J usage is TRBJ1-5, with TRBD1 matching over 10 bases. The germline gives CDR1 SGHTA, CDR2 FQGNSA. The CDR3 spans 14 residues. Unmatched junction bases numbered 8, after V lost 6 bases and J lost 9 bases. The CDR3 DNA sequence: TGTGCCAGCAGAGGACAGGGGGACCCTGGGCCCCAGCATTTT. It codes for CASRGQGDPGPQHF.